These 3 T cell receptor beta chains came from one sample sequenced in a study of siplizumab effects on memory and regulatory T cells. Some clones are missing from TCRdb's copy, which holds only in-frame ones; the method was immunoSEQ multiplex PCR. The data show some 97,000 clones, approximately 92% seen once. Sequencing was done on a sample of CD4+ T cells sorted from blood. The receptors originated from a human donor in good health.

The gene calls are TRBV7-9 and TRBJ2-7, with 9 bases aligning to TRBD1. Trimming cost V 5 bases and J 3 bases; bases outside gene matches: 11. Germline V gene lookup returns CDR1 SEHNR and CDR2 FQNEAQ (reference sequence). This CDR3 comprises 16 residues. CDR3 coding DNA: TGTGCCAGCAGCCCTAATCGGGGACAGGGCGGCTACGAGCAGTACTTC. It translates to CASSPNRGQGGYEQYF.

The chain is built from TRBV30 and TRBJ1-4, with 7 bases fitting TRBD1. The germline V gene has CDR1 GTSNPN and CDR2 SVGIG (reference sequence). V dropped 2 bases and J dropped 7; count of bases not matched to a gene: 7. CDR3 size: 14 residues. The CDR3, as DNA: TGTGCCTGGAGTTTCGGGACAGCCTTTGAAAAACTGTTTTTT. This encodes CAWSFGTAFEKLFF.

The V call is TRBV19, the J call TRBJ2-3; tentative D call: TRBD1 (6 bases). The CDR3 runs to 13 residues. CDR1 and CDR2 from the germline V gene are LNHDA and SQIVND (reference sequence). V was clipped by 3 bases and J by 5 bases, with 9 bases between them. CDR3 amino acids: CASSMIGGDTQYF. The CDR3 nucleotides read TGTGCCAGTAGTATGATAGGGGGAGATACGCAGTATTTT.